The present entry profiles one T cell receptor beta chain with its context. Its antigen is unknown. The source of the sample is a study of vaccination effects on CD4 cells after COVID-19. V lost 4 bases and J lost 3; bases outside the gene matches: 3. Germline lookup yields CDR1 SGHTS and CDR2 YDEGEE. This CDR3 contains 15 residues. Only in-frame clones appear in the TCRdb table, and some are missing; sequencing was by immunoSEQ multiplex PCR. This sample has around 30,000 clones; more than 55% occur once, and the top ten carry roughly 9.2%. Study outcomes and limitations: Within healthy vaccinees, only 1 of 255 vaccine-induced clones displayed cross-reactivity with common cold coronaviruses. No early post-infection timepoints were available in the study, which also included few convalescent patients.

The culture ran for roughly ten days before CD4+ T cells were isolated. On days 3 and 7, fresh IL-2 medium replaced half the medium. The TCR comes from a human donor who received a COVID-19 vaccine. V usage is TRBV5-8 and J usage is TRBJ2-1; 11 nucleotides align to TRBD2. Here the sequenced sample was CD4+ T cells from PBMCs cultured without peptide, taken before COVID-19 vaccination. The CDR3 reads CASSLGLADYNEQFF. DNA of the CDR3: TGTGCCAGCAGCCTGGGACTAGCGGACTACAATGAGCAGTTCTTC.